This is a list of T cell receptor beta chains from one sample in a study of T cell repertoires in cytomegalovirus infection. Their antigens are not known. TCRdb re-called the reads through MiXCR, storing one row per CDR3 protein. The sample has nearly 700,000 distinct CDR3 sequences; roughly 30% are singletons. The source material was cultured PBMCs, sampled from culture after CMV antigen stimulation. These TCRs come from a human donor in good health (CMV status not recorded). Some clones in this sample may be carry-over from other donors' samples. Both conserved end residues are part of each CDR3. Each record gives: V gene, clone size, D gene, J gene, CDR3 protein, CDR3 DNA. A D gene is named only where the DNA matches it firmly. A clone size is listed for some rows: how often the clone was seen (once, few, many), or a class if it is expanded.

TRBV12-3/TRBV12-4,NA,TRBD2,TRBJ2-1,CASSIPSGGDPMGEQFF,TGTGCCAGCAGCATCCCCAGCGGGGGGGACCCTATGGGCGAGCAGTTCTTC
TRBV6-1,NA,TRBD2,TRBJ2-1,CASRISGGDGHEQFF,TGTGCCAGCAGAATATCGGGGGGGGATGGTCATGAGCAGTTCTTC
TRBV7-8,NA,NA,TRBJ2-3,CASSSEHRDTQYF,TGTGCCAGCAGCTCAGAGCATCGAGATACGCAGTATTTT
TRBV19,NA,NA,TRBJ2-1,CASSIFSGAHEQFF,TGTGCCAGTAGTATATTTTCAGGGGCCCATGAGCAGTTCTTC
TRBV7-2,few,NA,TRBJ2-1,CASSYLDGSYNEQFF,TGTGCCAGCAGCTATCTAGACGGGTCCTACAATGAGCAGTTCTTC
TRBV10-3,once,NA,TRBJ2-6,CAISESEGSGANVLTF,TGTGCCATCAGTGAGTCTGAGGGGTCTGGGGCCAACGTCCTGACTTTC
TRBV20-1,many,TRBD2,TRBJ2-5,CSAFFFAGGETQYF,TGCAGTGCTTTCTTCTTCGCGGGGGGAGAGACCCAGTACTTC
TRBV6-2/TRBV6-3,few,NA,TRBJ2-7,CASSYAGQYEQYF,TGTGCCAGCAGTTACGCGGGACAGTACGAGCAGTACTTC
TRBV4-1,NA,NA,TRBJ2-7,CASSQNLGDPYEQYF,TGCGCCAGCAGCCAAAACCTAGGCGACCCCTACGAGCAGTACTTC
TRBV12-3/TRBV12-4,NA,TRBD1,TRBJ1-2,CASSSGQASYGYTF,TGTGCCAGCAGTTCGGGACAGGCCTCATATGGCTACACCTTC
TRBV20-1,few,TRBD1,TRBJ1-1,CSARAGTGGLFTEAFF,TGCAGTGCTAGAGCCGGGACAGGGGGTCTTTTCACTGAAGCTTTCTTT
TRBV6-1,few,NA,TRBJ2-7,CASSGGGPGPYEQYF,TGTGCCAGCAGTGGGGGGGGGCCAGGGCCCTACGAGCAGTACTTC
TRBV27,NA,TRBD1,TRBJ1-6,CASSPLQGASYNSPLHF,TGTGCCAGCAGTCCCTTACAGGGGGCCTCCTATAATTCACCCCTCCACTTT
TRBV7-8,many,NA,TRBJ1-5,CASSLEQGDQPQHF,TGTGCCAGCAGCTTAGAACAGGGAGATCAGCCCCAGCATTTT
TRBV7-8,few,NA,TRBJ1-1,CASSLAWTAEAFF,TGTGCCAGCAGCTTAGCCTGGACAGCTGAAGCTTTCTTT
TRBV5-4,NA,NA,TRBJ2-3,CASSPPIGGTDTQYF,TGTGCCAGCAGCCCCCCGATCGGTGGAACAGATACGCAGTATTTT
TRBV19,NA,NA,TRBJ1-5,CASMRGPTRNQPQHF,TGTGCCAGTATGCGGGGGCCGACCCGCAATCAGCCCCAGCATTTT
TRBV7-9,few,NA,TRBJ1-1,CASSPRLLPGLGYTEAFF,TGTGCCAGCAGCCCTCGACTCCTACCGGGCTTGGGGTACACTGAAGCTTTCTTT
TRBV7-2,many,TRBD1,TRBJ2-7,CASSLESGGEQYF,TGTGCCAGCAGCTTAGAATCAGGGGGCGAGCAGTACTTC
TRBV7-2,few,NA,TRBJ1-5,CASSATVYQPQHF,TGTGCCAGCAGCGCTACGGTCTATCAGCCCCAGCATTTT
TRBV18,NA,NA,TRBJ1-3,CASSPDSGGNTIYF,TGTGCCAGCTCACCGGACAGTGGGGGAAACACCATATATTTT
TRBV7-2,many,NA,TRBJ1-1,CASSPNREDTEAFF,TGTGCCAGCAGCCCTAACAGGGAAGACACTGAAGCTTTCTTT
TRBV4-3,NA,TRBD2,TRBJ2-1,CASSQFPPASGRKAIEQFF,TGCGCCAGCAGCCAATTCCCCCCCGCTAGCGGGAGGAAGGCTATTGAGCAGTTCTTC
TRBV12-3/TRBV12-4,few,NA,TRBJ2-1,CASSLYSSYNEQFF,TGTGCCAGCAGTTTATATAGCTCCTACAATGAGCAGTTCTTC
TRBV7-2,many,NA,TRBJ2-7,CASSYRTSYEQYF,TGTGCCAGCAGCTACCGGACCTCCTACGAGCAGTACTTC
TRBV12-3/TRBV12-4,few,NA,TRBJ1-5,CASSPGGLGYSNQPQHF,TGTGCCAGCAGCCCGGGGGGGCTGGGCTATAGCAATCAGCCCCAGCATTTT
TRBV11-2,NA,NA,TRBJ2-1,CASTSSRGGRYNEQFF,TGTGCCAGCACCTCGTCTCGGGGCGGCCGTTACAATGAGCAGTTCTTC
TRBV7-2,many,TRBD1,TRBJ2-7,CASSLAGTGEQYF,TGTGCCAGCAGCTTAGCGGGGACAGGGGAGCAGTACTTC
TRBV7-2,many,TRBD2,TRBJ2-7,CASSRRRGLAGGVYEQYF,TGTGCCAGCAGCCGTAGAAGGGGACTAGCGGGGGGGGTCTACGAGCAGTACTTC
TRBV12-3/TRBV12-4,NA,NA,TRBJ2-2,CASTPNRVGTGELFF,TGTGCCAGCACCCCTAACAGGGTTGGCACCGGGGAGCTGTTTTTT
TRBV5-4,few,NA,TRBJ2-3,CASSLAALDTQYF,TGTGCCAGCAGCTTGGCGGCGTTAGATACGCAGTATTTT
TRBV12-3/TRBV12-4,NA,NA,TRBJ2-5,CASAAAISETQYF,TGTGCCAGCGCCGCGGCCATCTCGGAGACCCAGTACTTC
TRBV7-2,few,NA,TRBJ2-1,CASSISGGDEQFF,TGTGCCAGCAGCATCTCGGGTGGCGATGAGCAGTTCTTC
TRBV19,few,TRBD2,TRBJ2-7,CASSAGTTLYEQYF,TGTGCCAGTAGTGCCGGGACTACACTCTACGAGCAGTACTTC
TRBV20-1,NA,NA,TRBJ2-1,CSLTSQWYNEQFF,TGCAGCCTGACTAGTCAGTGGTACAATGAGCAGTTCTTC
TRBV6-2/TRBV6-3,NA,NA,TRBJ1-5,CASSSGLYSNQPQHF,TGTGCCAGCAGCTCCGGTCTTTATAGCAATCAGCCCCAGCATTTT
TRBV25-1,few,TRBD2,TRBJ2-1,CASRGLGSYNEQFF,TGTGCCAGCAGGGGACTAGGCTCCTACAATGAGCAGTTCTTC
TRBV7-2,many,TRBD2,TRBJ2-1,CASSLEVGGGSYNEQFF,TGTGCCAGCAGCTTAGAAGTCGGGGGGGGAAGCTACAATGAGCAGTTCTTC
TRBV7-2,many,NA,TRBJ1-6,CASSRSPGPLF,TGTGCCAGCAGCCGATCGCCGGGACCCCTATTT
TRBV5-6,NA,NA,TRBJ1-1,CASSPTPGTNAKVLNTEAFF,TGTGCCAGCAGCCCTACCCCCGGGACCAATGCAAAGGTATTGAACACTGAAGCTTTCTTT
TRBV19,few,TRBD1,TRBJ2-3,CASHPPGTGGGTDTQYF,TGTGCCAGTCATCCTCCGGGGACAGGGGGAGGCACAGATACGCAGTATTTT
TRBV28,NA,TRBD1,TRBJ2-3,CASRSGGWTDTQYF,TGTGCCAGCAGATCAGGGGGCTGGACAGATACGCAGTATTTT
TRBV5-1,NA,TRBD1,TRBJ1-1,CASSGGQGVNTEAFF,TGCGCCAGCAGCGGGGGACAGGGAGTGAACACTGAAGCTTTCTTT
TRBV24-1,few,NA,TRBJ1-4,CATSDPTEGRNEKLFF,TGTGCCACCAGTGACCCCACCGAGGGCCGTAATGAAAAACTGTTTTTT
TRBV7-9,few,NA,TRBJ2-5,CASSHPILGVGETQYF,TGTGCCAGCAGCCACCCCATATTGGGCGTGGGAGAGACCCAGTACTTC